This entry lists 16 T cell receptor beta chains sequenced from one sample in a study of blood T cell repertoires in COVID-19. Some clones are missing from TCRdb's copy, which holds only in-frame ones; the method was immunoSEQ multiplex PCR. The sample yields about 35,000 clones, approximately 89% seen once. Material for sequencing was peripheral blood. The receptors were sampled from a human donor in a cohort sampled during active COVID-19.

The rearrangement joins TRBV28 to TRBJ2-7; D may be TRBD2 (6 bases). Trimming took off 6 bases at V and 2 bases at J, with 14 bases between the two ends. This CDR3 contains 14 residues. Germline V gene lookup returns CDR1 MDHEN and CDR2 SYDVKM. Here the CDR3 reads CASRQTGLPYEQYF. The CDR3 DNA follows: TGTGCCAGCAGACAAACGGGACTGCCCTACGAGCAGTACTTC.

The sample holds one count of this clone. The CDR3 DNA is TGTGCCAGCACCCGGGACAGTTATAATTCACCCCTCCACTTT. It codes for CASTRDSYNSPLHF. The rearrangement uses TRBV6-5 and TRBJ1-6; 7 nucleotides line up with TRBD1. Looked up from germline, CDR1 is MNHEY and CDR2 is SVGAGI. This CDR3 spans 14 amino acids. V gave up 7 bases and J gave up 4 bases; unmatched junction bases: 4.

V usage is TRBV6-5 and J usage is TRBJ1-4, with TRBD1 as a possible D gene (6 bases). V dropped 8 bases and J dropped 3 bases, with 10 bases sitting between them. CDR3 length: 13 amino acids. The V gene's germline CDR1 is MNHEY and CDR2 SVGAGI. The CDR3 spells CASADRSNEKLFF. In nucleotides, the CDR3 is TGTGCCAGCGCCGACAGGTCTAATGAAAAACTGTTTTTT.

The V gene is TRBV14, the J gene TRBJ2-3, with D perhaps TRBD1 (5 bases). V was clipped by 0 bases and J by 1 base, with 11 bases between them. This CDR3 contains 16 residues. In germline, CDR1 is SGHDN, CDR2 FVKESK. The CDR3 reads CASSQDPGKGTDTQYF. In DNA form, the CDR3 reads TGTGCCAGCAGCCAAGACCCAGGGAAGGGCACAGATACGCAGTATTTT.

This chain joins TRBV13 and TRBJ2-3; 11 bases agree with TRBD2. J was trimmed by 3 bases and V by 1 base; bases with no gene match: 6. The CDR3 sequence is 17 residues long. CDR1 PRHDT and CDR2 FYEKMQ come from the germline V gene (reference sequence). In DNA, the CDR3 is TGTGCCAGCAGCTTAGCTAGCGGGAGGATAAGGACAGATACGCAGTATTTT. Protein product: CASSLASGRIRTDTQYF.

The V gene is TRBV5-1, the J gene TRBJ2-7, with 14 bases fitting TRBD2. In germline, CDR1 is SGHRS, CDR2 YFSETQ. The J segment lost 5 bases and the V segment lost 4 bases, leaving 8 bases of the junction unmatched. The CDR3 totals 16 residues. The CDR3 is CASSRTPGLAGDEQYF. The CDR3 DNA follows: TGCGCCAGCAGCCGAACGCCGGGACTAGCGGGGGACGAGCAGTACTTC.

The chain employs TRBV30 and TRBJ2-7, with TRBD1 identical over 9 bases. The length of the CDR3 is 14 residues. Germline V lookup: CDR1 GTSNPN, CDR2 SVGIG (reference sequence). J was trimmed by 3 bases and V by 0 bases; bases with no gene match: 3. The CDR3 DNA reads as TGTGCCTGGAGTGTAGGGACAGGGCTCTACGAGCAGTACTTC. It specifies CAWSVGTGLYEQYF.

Only a few counts were recorded for this clone. The chain employs TRBV7-2 and TRBJ1-2, with D possibly being TRBD1 (6 bases). V was cut by 0 bases and J by 5 bases, with 19 bases left in between. The CDR3 has 17 amino acids. Germline V gene sequence: CDR1 SGHTA, CDR2 FQGNSA. The CDR3 loop is CASSLAEGKGVRYGYTF. CDR3 nucleotide sequence: TGTGCCAGCAGCTTAGCCGAAGGGAAGGGGGTTAGATATGGCTACACCTTC. The variable domain in full, completed from reference TRBV7-2 and TRBJ1-2, reads GAGVSQSPSNKVTEKGKDVELRCDPISGHTALYWYRQSLGQGLEFLIYFQGNSAPDKSGLPSDRFSAERTGGSVSTLTIQRTQQEDSAVYLCASSLAEGKGVRYGYTFGSGTRLTVV.

The chain is built from TRBV4-2 and TRBJ2-3, with a possible D match to TRBD2 (6 bases). Trimming took off 5 bases at V and 5 bases at J, with 14 bases between the two ends. This CDR3 spans 14 amino acids. Germline V gene data show CDR1 as LGHNA and CDR2 as YNFKEQ. The CDR3 DNA follows: TGTGCCAGCAGCTTACAGTTGGGGGGAGATACGCAGTATTTT. Translation: CASSLQLGGDTQYF.

This clone is a singleton in its sample. The chain recombines TRBV29-1 with TRBJ1-2, with D possibly TRBD1 on 6 matching bases. The CDR3 loop spans 15 amino acids. V was trimmed by 1 base and J by 5 bases, leaving 17 bases between them. Looked up from germline, CDR1 is SQVTM and CDR2 is ANQGSEA. The CDR3 sequence is CSVEGSTRGFYGYTF. The CDR3 bases are TGCAGCGTTGAAGGTTCAACCAGGGGATTTTATGGCTACACCTTC.

As DNA, the CDR3 is TGTGCCAGCTCTCCTATCACAGGGGGATACAGCACAGATACGCAGTATTTT. This translates into CASSPITGGYSTDTQYF. The chain uses TRBV18 and TRBJ2-3, with 8 bases aligning to TRBD1. Germline assignment: CDR1 KGHSH and CDR2 LQKENI. The CDR3 totals 17 residues. The trim removed 6 bases at V and 0 bases at J, leaving 11 bases unmatched.

DNA of the CDR3: TGTGCCAGCAGCTTAGCAGGGAGTTTGGAGACCCAGTACTTC. Translated, it gives CASSLAGSLETQYF. V is TRBV7-8 and J is TRBJ2-5, with D tentatively TRBD2 (5 bases). The CDR3 consists of 14 residues. Trimming left V 0 bases short and J 5 bases short, with 10 bases between. Germline-derived CDR1 and CDR2 are SGHVS and FQNEAQ.

J is TRBJ2-5 and V is TRBV7-9; D possibly corresponds to TRBD1 (6 bases). Trimming left V 1 base short and J 1 base short, with 10 bases between. The germline V gene has CDR1 SEHNR and CDR2 FQNEAQ (reference sequence). The CDR3 spans 15 residues. The CDR3 region is CASSLGQGSQETQYF. The CDR3 region has the DNA TGTGCCAGCAGCTTAGGGCAGGGGTCCCAAGAGACCCAGTACTTC.

V gene TRBV5-1 combines with J gene TRBJ2-5; TRBD2 aligns across 8 bases. V gave up 0 bases and J gave up 5 bases; unmatched junction bases: 9. Germline loops: CDR1 SGHRS, CDR2 YFSETQ. The CDR3 has 16 residues. Here the CDR3 DNA reads TGCGCCAGCAGCTTGGAGGCTAGCGGGCTTGGGGAGACCCAGTACTTC. It yields the protein CASSLEASGLGETQYF.

The V call is TRBV5-1, the J call TRBJ1-1, with D unclear. The CDR3 consists of 14 residues. V lost 1 base and J 0 bases, leaving 7 bases between the germline ends. Germline CDR1 SGHRS, CDR2 YFSETQ. In nucleotides, the CDR3 is TGCGCCAGCAGCTTGCAGGTGATGAACACTGAAGCTTTCTTT. Translating it yields CASSLQVMNTEAFF. Looking up the rest from reference TRBV5-1 and TRBJ1-1 gives the full variable domain: KAGVTQTPRYLIKTRGQQVTLSCSPISGHRSVSWYQQTPGQGLQFLFEYFSETQRNKGNFPGRFSGRQFSNSRSEMNVSTLELGDSALYLCASSLQVMNTEAFFGQGTRLTVV.

The V call is TRBV6-1, the J call TRBJ1-3; D gene unclear. Germline V lookup: CDR1 MNHNS, CDR2 SASEGT. The V gene lost 2 bases and the J gene lost 2 bases, with 4 bases spanning the gap. The CDR3 has 13 residues. CDR3 nucleotide sequence: TGTGCCAGCAGTGAACGGGCTGGAAACACCATATATTTT. As protein: CASSERAGNTIYF.